These 11 T cell receptor beta chains were sequenced from one sample in a study of blood T cell repertoires in COVID-19. TCRdb's table, derived via immunoSEQ multiplex PCR, lists solely in-frame clones and lacks some. The sample lists some 250,000 clones; approximately 82% were seen once. The sequencing sample was made of peripheral blood. These receptors were collected from a man aged 25 to 45 who had recovered from COVID-19.

This clone was seen only a few times. V usage is TRBV4-1 and J usage is TRBJ1-3; D gene ambiguous. The CDR3 is made up of 17 amino acids. V was trimmed by 0 bases and J by 4 bases, leaving 16 bases between them. The germline CDR1 and CDR2 sequences are MGHRA and YSYEKL. CDR3 nucleotide sequence: TGCGCCAGCAGCCAAGATCCCCCCCGGGAAATCGGAAACACCATATATTTT. Translating it yields CASSQDPPREIGNTIYF.

The J gene is TRBJ2-5, the V gene TRBV27; D perhaps matches TRBD2 (5 bases). V lost 5 bases and J 0 bases, leaving 16 bases between the germline ends. The CDR3 has 16 amino acids. Per the germline V gene, CDR1 is MNHEY and CDR2 is SMNVEV (reference sequence). CDR3 sequence (DNA): TGTGCCAGCAGTCCCCTCGCCGGGGAGTACCAAGAGACCCAGTACTTC. It encodes CASSPLAGEYQETQYF.

This sequence joins TRBV6-5 and TRBJ1-2; perhaps TRBD1 as D (5 bases). Germline V gives CDR1 MNHEY, CDR2 SVGAGI. This CDR3 contains 13 residues. Trimming took 7 bases from V and 0 from J, leaving 9 bases between them. The CDR3 protein is CASMTAANYGYTF. The CDR3 nucleotides read TGTGCCAGCATGACAGCCGCTAACTATGGCTACACCTTC.

This clone showed up just a few times. This chain connects TRBV3-1 (or the pseudogene TRBV3-2) to TRBJ1-2; 8 bases are shared with TRBD1. This CDR3 contains 16 residues. Trimming at V came to 2 bases and at J to 4 bases, leaving 9 bases not matched to a gene. Germline CDR1 is LGHDT and CDR2 is YNNKEL (reference sequence). The CDR3 loop reads CASSQSVTGVGYGYTF. The CDR3 DNA is TGTGCCAGCAGCCAATCGGTGACAGGGGTTGGCTATGGCTACACCTTC.

The chain has TRBV9 and TRBJ1-2, with a weak D call TRBD1 (6 bases). V was cut by 4 bases and J by 0 bases, with 16 bases left in between. Germline V lookup: CDR1 SGDLS, CDR2 YYNGEE. The CDR3 extends over 16 amino acids. This CDR3 reads CASSLSGQTSNYGYTF. The CDR3 DNA reads as TGTGCCAGCAGCCTTTCAGGACAGACATCTAACTATGGCTACACCTTC.

This rearrangement joins TRBV28 to TRBJ2-2, with 8 positions matching TRBD1. Germline CDR1 and CDR2: MDHEN and SYDVKM. With 4 bases clipped from V and 1 base from J, the junction kept 2 bases outside the gene matches. The CDR3 totals 15 residues. The CDR3 is CASSSGQGNTGELFF. Written as DNA, the CDR3 is TGTGCCAGCAGTTCCGGACAGGGGAACACCGGGGAGCTGTTTTTT.

CDR3 region: CASSSGDGYTF. CDR3 nucleotides: TGTGCCAGCAGCTCGGGGGACGGCTACACCTTC. The rearrangement uses TRBV7-9 and TRBJ1-2, with D maybe TRBD1 (5 bases). Between the trimmed V and J ends, which lost 4 bases and 8 bases, there was a span of 8 bases. CDR3 length: 11 residues. Germline V gene data show CDR1 as SEHNR and CDR2 as FQNEAQ (reference sequence).

The chain links TRBV4-2 to TRBJ2-3; 14 bases are shared with TRBD2. The trim removed 5 bases at V and 4 bases at J, leaving 8 bases unmatched. Per the germline V gene, CDR1 is LGHNA and CDR2 is YNFKEQ. The CDR3 is made up of 17 amino acids. This chain's CDR3 is CASSSTSGGAWADTQYF. CDR3 sequence (DNA): TGTGCCAGCAGCTCGACTAGCGGGGGGGCCTGGGCAGATACGCAGTATTTT.

This clone was counted a few times. The chain uses TRBV6-1 and TRBJ2-7, with D perhaps TRBD1 (6 bases). CDR1 and CDR2 (germline): MNHNS, SASEGT. The CDR3 totals 15 residues. Trimming cost V 2 bases and J 5 bases, with 16 bases left between them. CDR3: CASSELQGDSNEQYV. The CDR3 DNA sequence: TGTGCCAGCAGTGAATTACAGGGTGATTCTAACGAGCAGTACGTC.

This rearrangement joins TRBV12-3 or TRBV12-4 to TRBJ1-5; 7 nucleotides line up with TRBD1. V shed 6 bases and J 4 bases; nucleotides not matched to a gene: 3. This CDR3 is 13 amino acids long. The DNA of the CDR3 is TGTGCCAGCAGGGCAGGGGGGAATCAGCCCCAGCATTTT. It codes for CASRAGGNQPQHF.

This chain joins TRBV10-3 and TRBJ2-7, with a weak D call TRBD1 (5 bases). This CDR3 is built from 12 residues. Germline V gene sequence: CDR1 ENHRY, CDR2 SYGVKD. The V gene lost 5 bases and the J gene lost 3 bases, with 8 bases spanning the gap. The CDR3 here is CAISPTDYEQYF. The CDR3 nucleotides are TGTGCCATCAGTCCGACAGACTACGAGCAGTACTTC.